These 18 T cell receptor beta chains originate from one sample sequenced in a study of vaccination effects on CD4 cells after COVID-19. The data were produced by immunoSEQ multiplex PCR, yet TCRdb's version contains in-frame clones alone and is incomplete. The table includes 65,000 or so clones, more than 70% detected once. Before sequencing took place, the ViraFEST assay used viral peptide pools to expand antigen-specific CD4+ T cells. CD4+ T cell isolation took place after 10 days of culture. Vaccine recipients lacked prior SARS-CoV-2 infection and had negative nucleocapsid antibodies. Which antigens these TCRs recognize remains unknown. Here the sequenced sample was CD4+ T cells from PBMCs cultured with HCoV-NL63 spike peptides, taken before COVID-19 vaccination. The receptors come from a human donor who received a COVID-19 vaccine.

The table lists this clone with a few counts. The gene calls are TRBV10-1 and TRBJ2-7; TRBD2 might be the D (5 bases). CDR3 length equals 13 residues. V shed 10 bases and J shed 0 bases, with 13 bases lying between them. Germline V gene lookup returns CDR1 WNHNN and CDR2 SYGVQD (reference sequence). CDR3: CATTGESSYEQYV. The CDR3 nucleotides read TGCGCCACCACCGGGGAGAGCTCCTACGAGCAGTACGTC.

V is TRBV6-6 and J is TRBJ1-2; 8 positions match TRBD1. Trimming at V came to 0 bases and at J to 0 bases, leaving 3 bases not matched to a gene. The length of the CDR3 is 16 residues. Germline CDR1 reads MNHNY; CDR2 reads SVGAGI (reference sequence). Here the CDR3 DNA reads TGTGCCAGCAGTTACTCGAGCAGGGGGCCTAACTATGGCTACACCTTC. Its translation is CASSYSSRGPNYGYTF.

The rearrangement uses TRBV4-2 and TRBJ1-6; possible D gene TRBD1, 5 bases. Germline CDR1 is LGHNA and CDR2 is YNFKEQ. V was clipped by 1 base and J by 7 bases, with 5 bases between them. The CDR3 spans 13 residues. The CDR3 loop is CASSQGGNSPLHF. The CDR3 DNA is TGTGCCAGCAGCCAAGGGGGCAATTCACCCCTCCACTTT.

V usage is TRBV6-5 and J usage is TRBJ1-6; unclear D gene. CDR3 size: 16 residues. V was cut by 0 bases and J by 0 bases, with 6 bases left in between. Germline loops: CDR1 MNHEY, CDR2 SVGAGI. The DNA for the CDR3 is TGTGCCAGCAGTTACTCTAGGAGCTCCTATAATTCACCCCTCCACTTT. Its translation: CASSYSRSSYNSPLHF.

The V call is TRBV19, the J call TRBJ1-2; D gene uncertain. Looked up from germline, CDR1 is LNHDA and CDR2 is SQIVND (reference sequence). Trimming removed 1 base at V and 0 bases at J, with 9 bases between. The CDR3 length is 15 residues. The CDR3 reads CASSIASGSNYGYTF. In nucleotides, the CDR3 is TGTGCCAGTAGTATAGCATCGGGCTCTAACTATGGCTACACCTTC.

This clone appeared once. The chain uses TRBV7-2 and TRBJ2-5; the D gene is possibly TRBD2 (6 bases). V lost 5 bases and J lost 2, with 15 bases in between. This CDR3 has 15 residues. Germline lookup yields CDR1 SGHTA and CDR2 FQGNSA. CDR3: CASSLSQRAQETQYF. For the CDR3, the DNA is TGTGCCAGCAGCCTCTCCCAGCGGGCGCAAGAGACCCAGTACTTC.

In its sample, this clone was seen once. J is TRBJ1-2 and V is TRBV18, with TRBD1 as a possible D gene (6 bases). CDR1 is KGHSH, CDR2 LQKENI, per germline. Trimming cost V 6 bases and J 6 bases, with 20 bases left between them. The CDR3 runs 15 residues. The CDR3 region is CASSLSRDMVDGYTF. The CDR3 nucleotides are TGTGCCAGCTCCCTGTCCCGGGACATGGTTGATGGCTACACCTTC.

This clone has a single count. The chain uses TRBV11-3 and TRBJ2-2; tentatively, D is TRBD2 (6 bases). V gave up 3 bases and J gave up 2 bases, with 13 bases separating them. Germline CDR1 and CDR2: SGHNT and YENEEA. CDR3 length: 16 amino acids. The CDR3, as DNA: TGTGCCAGCAGCTTTACCGGGACTGTAAACACCGGGGAGCTGTTTTTT. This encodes CASSFTGTVNTGELFF. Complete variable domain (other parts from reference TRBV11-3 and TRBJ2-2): EAGVVQSPRYKIIEKKQPVAFWCNPISGHNTLYWYLQNLGQGPELLIRYENEEAVDDSQLPKDRFSAERLKGVDSTLKIQPAELGDSAVYLCASSFTGTVNTGELFFGEGSRLTVL.

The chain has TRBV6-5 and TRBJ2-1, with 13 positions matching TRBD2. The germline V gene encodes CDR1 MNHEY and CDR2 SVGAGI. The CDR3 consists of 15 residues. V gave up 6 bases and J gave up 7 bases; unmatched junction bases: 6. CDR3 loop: CASRKLAGGRNEQFF. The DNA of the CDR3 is TGTGCCAGCAGGAAACTAGCGGGGGGGCGTAATGAGCAGTTCTTC.

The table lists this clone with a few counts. CDR3 sequence (DNA): TGTGCCATCAGTGAGACAGGGGGCAACATCCAAGGCTACACCTTC. Protein: CAISETGGNIQGYTF. This chain uses TRBV10-3 with TRBJ1-2, with TRBD1 matching over 9 bases. Germline V gene sequence: CDR1 ENHRY, CDR2 SYGVKD. V was clipped by 2 bases and J by 8 bases; unmatched bases: 9. CDR3 size: 15 residues.

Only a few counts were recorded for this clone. CDR3: CASSPPGREAFF. The CDR3 DNA follows: TGTGCCAGCTCACCTCCAGGGCGTGAAGCTTTCTTT. The V call is TRBV18, the J call TRBJ1-1; a weak D match, TRBD1 (5 bases). This CDR3 region has 12 residues. V lost 3 bases and J lost 7, with 9 bases in between. Germline-derived CDR1 and CDR2 are KGHSH and LQKENI.

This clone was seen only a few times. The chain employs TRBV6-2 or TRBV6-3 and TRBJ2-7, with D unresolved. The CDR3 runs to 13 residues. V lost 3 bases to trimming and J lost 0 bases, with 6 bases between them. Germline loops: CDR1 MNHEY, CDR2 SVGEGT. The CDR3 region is CASSYASSYEQYV. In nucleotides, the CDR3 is TGTGCCAGCAGTTATGCCAGCTCCTACGAGCAGTACGTC.

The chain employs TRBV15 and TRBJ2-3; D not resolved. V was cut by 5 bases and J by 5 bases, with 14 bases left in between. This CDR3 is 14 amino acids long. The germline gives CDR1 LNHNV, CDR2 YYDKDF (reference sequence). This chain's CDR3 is CATSPRPAVDTQYF. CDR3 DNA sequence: TGTGCCACCAGCCCTCGTCCTGCGGTAGATACGCAGTATTTT.

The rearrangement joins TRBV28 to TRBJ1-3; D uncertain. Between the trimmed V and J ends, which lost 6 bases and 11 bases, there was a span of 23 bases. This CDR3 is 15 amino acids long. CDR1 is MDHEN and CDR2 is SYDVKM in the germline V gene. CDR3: CASRPTDTSDGAIYF. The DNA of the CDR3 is TGTGCCAGCAGACCTACAGACACGTCCGATGGGGCCATATATTTT.

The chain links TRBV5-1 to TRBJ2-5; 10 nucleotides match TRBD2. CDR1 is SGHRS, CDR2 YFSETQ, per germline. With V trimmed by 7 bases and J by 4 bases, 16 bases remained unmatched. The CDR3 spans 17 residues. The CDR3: CASRRAGGPFPAETQYF. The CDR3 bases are TGCGCCAGCCGACGAGCGGGGGGGCCTTTCCCCGCAGAGACCCAGTACTTC.

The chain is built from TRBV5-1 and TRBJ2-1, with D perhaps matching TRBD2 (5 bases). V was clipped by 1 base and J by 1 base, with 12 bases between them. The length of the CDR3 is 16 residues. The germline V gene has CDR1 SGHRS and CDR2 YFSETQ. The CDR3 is CASSLKFEGSYNEQFF. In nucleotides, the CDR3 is TGCGCCAGCAGCTTGAAGTTTGAGGGATCCTACAATGAGCAGTTCTTC. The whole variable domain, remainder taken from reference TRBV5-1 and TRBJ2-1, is KAGVTQTPRYLIKTRGQQVTLSCSPISGHRSVSWYQQTPGQGLQFLFEYFSETQRNKGNFPGRFSGRQFSNSRSEMNVSTLELGDSALYLCASSLKFEGSYNEQFFGPGTRLTVL.

The CDR3 DNA sequence: TGCGGAGGGACAGTGACTAACTATGGCTACACCTTC. It is translated as CGGTVTNYGYTF. The gene calls are TRBV29-1 and TRBJ1-2; the match to TRBD1 covers 7 bases. The CDR3 covers 12 residues. Germline V lookup: CDR1 SQVTM, CDR2 ANQGSEA.

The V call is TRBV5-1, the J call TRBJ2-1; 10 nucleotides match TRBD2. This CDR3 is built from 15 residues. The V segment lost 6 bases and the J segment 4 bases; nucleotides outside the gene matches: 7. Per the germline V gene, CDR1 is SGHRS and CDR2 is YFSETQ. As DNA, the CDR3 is TGCGCCAGCAAAATAAGCGGGGGGGCTTACAATGAGCAGTTCTTC. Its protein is CASKISGGAYNEQFF.